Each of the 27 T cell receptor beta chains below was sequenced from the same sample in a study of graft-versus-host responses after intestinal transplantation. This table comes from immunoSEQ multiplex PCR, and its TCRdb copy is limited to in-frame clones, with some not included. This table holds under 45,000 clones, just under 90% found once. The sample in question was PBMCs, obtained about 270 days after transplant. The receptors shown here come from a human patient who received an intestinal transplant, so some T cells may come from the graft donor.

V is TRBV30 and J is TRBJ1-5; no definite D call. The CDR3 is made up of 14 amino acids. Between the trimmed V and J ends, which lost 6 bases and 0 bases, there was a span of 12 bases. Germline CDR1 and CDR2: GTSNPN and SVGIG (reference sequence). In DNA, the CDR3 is TGTGCCTGCGCCGAAAGCTATAGCAATCAGCCCCAGCATTTT. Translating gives CACAESYSNQPQHF. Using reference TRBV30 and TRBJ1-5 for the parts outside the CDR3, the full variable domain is SQTIHQWPATLVQPVGSPLSLECTVEGTSNPNLYWYRQAAGRGLQLLFYSVGIGQISSEVPQNLSASRPQDRQFILSSKKLLLSDSGFYLCACAESYSNQPQHFGDGTRLSIL.

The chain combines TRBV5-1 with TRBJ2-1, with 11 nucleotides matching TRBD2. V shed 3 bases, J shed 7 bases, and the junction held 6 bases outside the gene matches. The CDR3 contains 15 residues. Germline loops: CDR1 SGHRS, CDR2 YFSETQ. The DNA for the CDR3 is TGCGCCAGCAGCTCGGGCCTAGCGGGGGGTAATGAGCAGTTCTTC. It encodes CASSSGLAGGNEQFF. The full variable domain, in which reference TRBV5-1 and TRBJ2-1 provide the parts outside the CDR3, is KAGVTQTPRYLIKTRGQQVTLSCSPISGHRSVSWYQQTPGQGLQFLFEYFSETQRNKGNFPGRFSGRQFSNSRSEMNVSTLELGDSALYLCASSSGLAGGNEQFFGPGTRLTVL.

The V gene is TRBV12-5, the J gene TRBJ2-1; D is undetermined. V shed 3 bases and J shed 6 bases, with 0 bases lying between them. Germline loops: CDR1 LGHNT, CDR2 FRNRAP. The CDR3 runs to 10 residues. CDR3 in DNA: TGTGCTAGTGGTTTCAATGAGCAGTTCTTC. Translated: CASGFNEQFF.

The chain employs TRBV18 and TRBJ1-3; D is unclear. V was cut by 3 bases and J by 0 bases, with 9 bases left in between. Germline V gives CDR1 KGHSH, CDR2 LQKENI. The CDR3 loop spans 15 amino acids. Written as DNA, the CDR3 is TGTGCCAGCTCACCGGCAGAAAGCTCTGGAAACACCATATATTTT. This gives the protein CASSPAESSGNTIYF.

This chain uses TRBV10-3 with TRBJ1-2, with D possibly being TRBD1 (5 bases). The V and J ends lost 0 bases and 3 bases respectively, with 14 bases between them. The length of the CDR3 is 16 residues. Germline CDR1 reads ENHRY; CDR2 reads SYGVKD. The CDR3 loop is CAISESSATVYYGYTF. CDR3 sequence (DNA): TGTGCCATCAGTGAGTCCTCCGCGACAGTATACTATGGCTACACCTTC.

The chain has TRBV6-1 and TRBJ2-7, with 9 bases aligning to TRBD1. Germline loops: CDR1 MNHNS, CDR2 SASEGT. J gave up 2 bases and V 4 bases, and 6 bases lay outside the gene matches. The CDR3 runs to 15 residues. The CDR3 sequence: CASSVQGATPYEQYF. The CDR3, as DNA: TGTGCCAGCAGTGTACAGGGGGCGACCCCCTACGAGCAGTACTTC.

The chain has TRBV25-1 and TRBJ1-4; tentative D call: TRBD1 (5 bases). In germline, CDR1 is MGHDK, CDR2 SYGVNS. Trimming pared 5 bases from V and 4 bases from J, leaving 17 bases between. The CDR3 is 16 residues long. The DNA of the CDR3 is TGTGCCAGCAGTCCTCACGATAGCGACAGTAATGAAAAACTGTTTTTT. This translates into CASSPHDSDSNEKLFF.

CDR3 DNA sequence: TGTGCCAGCAGCCCCGACAGGGTTCGCAATCAGCCCCAGCATTTT. Its translation: CASSPDRVRNQPQHF. The gene calls are TRBV6-5 and TRBJ1-5, with 7 bases fitting TRBD1. In germline, CDR1 is MNHEY, CDR2 SVGAGI. The CDR3 totals 15 residues. V gave up 6 bases and J gave up 2 bases; unmatched junction bases: 7.

In DNA, the CDR3 is TGTGCCAGCAGCGTAGTTGAGGAAACGCAGTATTTT. It codes for CASSVVEETQYF. The J gene is TRBJ2-3, the V gene TRBV9, with no clear D. The length of the CDR3 is 12 residues. CDR1 is SGDLS, CDR2 YYNGEE, per germline. Trimming left V 0 bases short and J 9 bases short, with 8 bases between.

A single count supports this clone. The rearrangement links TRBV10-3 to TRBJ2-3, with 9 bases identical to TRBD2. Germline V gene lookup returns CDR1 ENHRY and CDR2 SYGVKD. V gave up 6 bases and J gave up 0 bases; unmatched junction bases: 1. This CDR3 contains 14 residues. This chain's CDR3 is CAIRLAGSTDTQYF. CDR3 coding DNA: TGTGCCATCAGGCTAGCGGGGAGCACAGATACGCAGTATTTT.

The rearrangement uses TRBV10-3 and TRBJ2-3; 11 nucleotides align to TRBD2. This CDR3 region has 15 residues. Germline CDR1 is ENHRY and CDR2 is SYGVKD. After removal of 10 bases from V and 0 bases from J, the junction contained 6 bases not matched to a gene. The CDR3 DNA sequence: TGTGCCAGTACTAGCGGGGGATTGAGCACAGATACGCAGTATTTT. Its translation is CASTSGGLSTDTQYF.

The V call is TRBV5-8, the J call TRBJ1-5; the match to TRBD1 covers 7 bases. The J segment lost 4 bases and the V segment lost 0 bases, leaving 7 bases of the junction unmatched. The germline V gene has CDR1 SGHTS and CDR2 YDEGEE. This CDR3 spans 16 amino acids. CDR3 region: CASSLVPGQRNQPQHF. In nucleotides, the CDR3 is TGTGCCAGCAGCTTGGTACCGGGACAGAGAAATCAGCCCCAGCATTTT.

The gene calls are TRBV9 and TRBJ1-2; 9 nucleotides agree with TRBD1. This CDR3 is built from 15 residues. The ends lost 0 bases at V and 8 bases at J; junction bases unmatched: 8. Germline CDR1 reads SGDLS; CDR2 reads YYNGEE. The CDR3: CASSVEDRGVGGYTF. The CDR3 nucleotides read TGTGCCAGCAGCGTAGAAGACAGGGGGGTAGGAGGCTACACCTTC.

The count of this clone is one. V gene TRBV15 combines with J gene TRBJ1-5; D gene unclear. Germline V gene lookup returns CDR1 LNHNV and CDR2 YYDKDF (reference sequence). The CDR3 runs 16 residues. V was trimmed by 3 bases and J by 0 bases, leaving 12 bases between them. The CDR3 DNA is TGTGCCACCAGCAGCGACAAACTATATAGCAATCAGCCCCAGCATTTT. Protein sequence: CATSSDKLYSNQPQHF.

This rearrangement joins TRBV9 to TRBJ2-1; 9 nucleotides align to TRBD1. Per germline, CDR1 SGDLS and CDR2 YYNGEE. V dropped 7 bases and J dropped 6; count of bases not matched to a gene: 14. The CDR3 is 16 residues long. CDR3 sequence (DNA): TGTGCCAGCGCCGTTTCCGGGACAGGGATTTCCAATGAGCAGTTCTTC. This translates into CASAVSGTGISNEQFF.

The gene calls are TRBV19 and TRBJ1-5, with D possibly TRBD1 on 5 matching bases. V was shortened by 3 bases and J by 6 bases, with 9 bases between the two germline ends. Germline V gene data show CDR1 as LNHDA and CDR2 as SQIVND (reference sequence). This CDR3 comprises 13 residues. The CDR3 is CASSIRGGQPQHF. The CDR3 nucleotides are TGTGCCAGTAGTATCCGGGGGGGTCAGCCCCAGCATTTT.

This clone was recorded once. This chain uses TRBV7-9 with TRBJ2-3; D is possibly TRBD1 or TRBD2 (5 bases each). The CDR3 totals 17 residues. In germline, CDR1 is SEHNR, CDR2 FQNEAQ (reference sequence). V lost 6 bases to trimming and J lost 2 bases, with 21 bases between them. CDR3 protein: CASSLPRLSGTTDTQYF. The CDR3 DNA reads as TGTGCCAGCAGTTTACCCCGCCTCTCGGGGACCACAGATACGCAGTATTTT. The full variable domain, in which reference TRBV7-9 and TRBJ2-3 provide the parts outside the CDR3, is DTGVSQNPRHKITKRGQNVTFRCDPISEHNRLYWYRQTLGQGPEFLTYFQNEAQLEKSRLLSDRFSAERPKGSFSTLEIQRTEQGDSAMYLCASSLPRLSGTTDTQYFGPGTRLTVL.

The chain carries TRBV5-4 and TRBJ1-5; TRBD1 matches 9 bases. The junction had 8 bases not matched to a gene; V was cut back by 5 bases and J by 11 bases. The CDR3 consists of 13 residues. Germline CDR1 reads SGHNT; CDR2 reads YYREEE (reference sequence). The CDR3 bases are TGTGCCAGCAGTGCCGGGACAGGGAGCTCCCAGCATTTT. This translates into CASSAGTGSSQHF.

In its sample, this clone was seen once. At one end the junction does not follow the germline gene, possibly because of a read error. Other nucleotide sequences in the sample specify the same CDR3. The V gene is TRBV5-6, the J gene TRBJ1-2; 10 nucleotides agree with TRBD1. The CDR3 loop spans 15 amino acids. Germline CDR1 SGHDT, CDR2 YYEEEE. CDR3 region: CASSSTGTGEYGYTF. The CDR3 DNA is TGTGCCAGCAGCTCGACCGGGACAGGGGAGTATGGCTACACTTTC.

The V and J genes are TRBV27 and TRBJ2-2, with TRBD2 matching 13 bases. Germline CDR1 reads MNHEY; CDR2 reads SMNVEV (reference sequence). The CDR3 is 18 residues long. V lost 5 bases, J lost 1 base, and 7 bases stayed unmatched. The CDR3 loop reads CASSKTSGGPRNTGELFF. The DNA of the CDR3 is TGTGCCAGCAGTAAGACTAGCGGGGGGCCGAGGAACACCGGGGAGCTGTTTTTT.

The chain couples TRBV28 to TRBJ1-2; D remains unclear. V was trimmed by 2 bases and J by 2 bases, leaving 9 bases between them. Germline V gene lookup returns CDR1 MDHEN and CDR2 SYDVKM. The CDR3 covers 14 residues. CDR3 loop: CASSLGGSNYGYTF. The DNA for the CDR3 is TGTGCCAGCAGTTTAGGAGGATCCAACTATGGCTACACCTTC.

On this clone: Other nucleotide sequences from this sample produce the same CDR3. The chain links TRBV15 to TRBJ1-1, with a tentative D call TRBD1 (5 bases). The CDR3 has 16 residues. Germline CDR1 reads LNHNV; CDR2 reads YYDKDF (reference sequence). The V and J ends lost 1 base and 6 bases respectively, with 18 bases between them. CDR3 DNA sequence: TGTGCCACCAGCAGAGGCCTGCAAGGGGTTGGCCCTGAAGCTTTCTTT. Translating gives CATSRGLQGVGPEAFF.

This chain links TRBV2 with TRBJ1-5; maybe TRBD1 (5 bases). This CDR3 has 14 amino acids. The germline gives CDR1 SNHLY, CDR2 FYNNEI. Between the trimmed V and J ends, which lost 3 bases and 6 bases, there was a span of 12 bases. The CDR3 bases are TGTGCCAGCAGTGAGAGGGGATGGGGTCAGCCCCAGCATTTT. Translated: CASSERGWGQPQHF. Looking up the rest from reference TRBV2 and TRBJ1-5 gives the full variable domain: EPEVTQTPSHQVTQMGQEVILRCVPISNHLYFYWYRQILGQKVEFLVSFYNNEISEKSEIFDDQFSVERPDGSNFTLKIRSTKLEDSAMYFCASSERGWGQPQHFGDGTRLSIL.

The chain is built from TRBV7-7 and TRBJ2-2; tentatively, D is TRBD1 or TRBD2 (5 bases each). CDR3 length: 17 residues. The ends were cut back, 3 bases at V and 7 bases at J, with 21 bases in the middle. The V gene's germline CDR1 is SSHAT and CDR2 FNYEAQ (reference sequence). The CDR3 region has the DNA TGTGCCAGCAGCTTCCAACCGGGACCCTCTTTTAACGGGGAGCTGTTTTTT. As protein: CASSFQPGPSFNGELFF.

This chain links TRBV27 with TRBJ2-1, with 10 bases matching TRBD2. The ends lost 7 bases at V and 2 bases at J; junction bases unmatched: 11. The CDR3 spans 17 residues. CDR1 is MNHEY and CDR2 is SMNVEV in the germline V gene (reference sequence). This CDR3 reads CASTIAGGQIPYNEQFF. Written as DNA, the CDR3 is TGTGCCAGCACCATAGCGGGGGGCCAAATCCCCTACAATGAGCAGTTCTTC.

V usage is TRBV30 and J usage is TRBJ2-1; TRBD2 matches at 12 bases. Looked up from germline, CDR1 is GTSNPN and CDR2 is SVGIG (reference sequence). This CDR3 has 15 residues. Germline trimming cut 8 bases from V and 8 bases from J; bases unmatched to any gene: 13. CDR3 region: CATEDSSGGADEQFF. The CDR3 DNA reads TGTGCCACAGAAGATTCTAGCGGGGGGGCCGATGAGCAGTTCTTC.

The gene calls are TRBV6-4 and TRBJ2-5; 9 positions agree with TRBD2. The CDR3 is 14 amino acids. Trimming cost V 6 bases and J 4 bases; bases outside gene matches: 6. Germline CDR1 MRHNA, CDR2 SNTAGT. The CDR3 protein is CASSPSGAPETQYF. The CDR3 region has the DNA TGTGCCAGCAGCCCTAGCGGGGCCCCAGAGACCCAGTACTTC.